This T cell receptor (beta chain) comes out of a study of cytomegalovirus exposure and HLA in healthy donors. General observations from the study: Relative to the 666-donor mean, N-insertions were reportedly fewer in an Asian-associated ancestry cluster in a later analysis.

Researchers ran the PCR with 60 Vbeta and 13 Jbeta primers. Repertoires were generated with immunoSEQ multiplex PCR, while TCRdb's copy carries only in-frame clones and drops some. The sample has 95,000 to 150,000 clones; the top ten hold 2% to 2.5%. The germline gives CDR1 SNHLY, CDR2 FYNNEI. The CDR3 is 11 amino acids. The V end was cut by 7 bases, the J end by 2 bases, with 6 bases between. Remarks on this clone: As yet, its antigen is unknown.

The sequencing sample was made of PBMCs. The source of this sequence is a middle-aged man in good health and CMV-seronegative. The J gene is TRBJ2-7, the V gene TRBV2; D gene ambiguous. CDR3 DNA: TGTGCCAGCACAGGTGCCTACGAGCAGTACTTC. Encoded protein: CASTGAYEQYF.